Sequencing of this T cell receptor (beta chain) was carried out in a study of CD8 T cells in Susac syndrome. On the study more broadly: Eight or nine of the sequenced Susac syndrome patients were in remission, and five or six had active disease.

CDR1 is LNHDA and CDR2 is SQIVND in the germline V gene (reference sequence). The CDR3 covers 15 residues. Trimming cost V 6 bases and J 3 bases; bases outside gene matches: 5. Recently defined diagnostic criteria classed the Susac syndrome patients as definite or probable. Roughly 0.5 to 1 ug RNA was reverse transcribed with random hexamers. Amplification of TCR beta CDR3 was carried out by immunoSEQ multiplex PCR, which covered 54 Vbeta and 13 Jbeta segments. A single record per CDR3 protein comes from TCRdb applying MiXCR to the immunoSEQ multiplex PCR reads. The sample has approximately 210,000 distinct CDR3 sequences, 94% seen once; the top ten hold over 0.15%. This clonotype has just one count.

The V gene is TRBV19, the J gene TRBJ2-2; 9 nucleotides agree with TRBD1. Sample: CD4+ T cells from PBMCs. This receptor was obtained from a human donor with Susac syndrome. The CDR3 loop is CASRTGGRDTGELFF. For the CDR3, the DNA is TGTGCCAGTAGGACAGGGGGAAGAGACACCGGGGAGCTGTTTTTT.